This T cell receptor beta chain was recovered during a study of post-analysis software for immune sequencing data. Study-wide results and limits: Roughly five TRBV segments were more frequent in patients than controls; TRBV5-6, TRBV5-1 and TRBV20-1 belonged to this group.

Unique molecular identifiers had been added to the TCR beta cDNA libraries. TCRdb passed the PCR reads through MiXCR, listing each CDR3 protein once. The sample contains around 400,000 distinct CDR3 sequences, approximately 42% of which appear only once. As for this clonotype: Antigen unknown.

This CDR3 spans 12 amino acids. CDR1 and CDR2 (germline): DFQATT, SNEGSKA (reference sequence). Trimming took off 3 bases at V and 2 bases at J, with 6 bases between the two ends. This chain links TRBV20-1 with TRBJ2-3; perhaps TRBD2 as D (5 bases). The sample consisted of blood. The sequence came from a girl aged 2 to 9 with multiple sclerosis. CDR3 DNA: TGCAGTGCTAGGACTACCACAGATACGCAGTATTTT. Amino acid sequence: CSARTTTDTQYF.